A selection of T cell receptor beta chains follows, all from one sample in a study of shared clonotypes between healthy human individuals. Using immunoSEQ multiplex PCR, the repertoire was profiled, and TCRdb retains in-frame clones only, with some absent. The sample holds some 2,500,000 clones, 93% seen once. The sample comprised naive CD4+ T cells from PBMCs. Receptor source: a man aged 18 to 30 in good health. Some clones in this sample may be carry-over from other donors' samples. CDR3s include the opening cysteine and the closing phenylalanine or tryptophan. Fields, in order: J gene, V gene, CDR3 protein.

>TRBJ2-2|TRBV7-2
CASSWPGDGRELFF
>TRBJ2-2|TRBV27
CASRWTSGAGELFF
>TRBJ1-1|TRBV5-6
CASSVLRGTEAFF
>TRBJ1-5|TRBV29-1
CSVGAGTGKNQPQHF
>TRBJ1-1|TRBV29-1
CSFTWVTEAFF
>TRBJ2-2|TRBV9
CASSLAGGSPGELFF
>TRBJ2-7|TRBV6-5
CASSYAGQGPYEQYF
>TRBJ1-2|TRBV28
CASSAQNTGGYGYTF
>TRBJ1-3|TRBV19
CASSIGRVRGARGNTIYF
>TRBJ1-4|TRBV27
CASSPSTGDLNEKLFF
>TRBJ2-7|TRBV14
CASSRHGTVGEQYF
>TRBJ1-4|TRBV2
CASSGTGREKLFF
>TRBJ2-3|TRBV5-1
CASGPGQGKDTQYF
>TRBJ2-3|TRBV9
CASSVSSGRAGADTQYF
>TRBJ2-7|TRBV27
CASSSERYEQYF
>TRBJ1-2|TRBV28
CASSFRNYGYTF
>TRBJ2-7|TRBV7-2
CAIRSPPYEQYF
>TRBJ2-5|TRBV5-4
CASSSRTGTETQYF
>TRBJ1-2|TRBV7-3
CASSLDPRGGYTF
>TRBJ2-2|TRBV5-4
CASSPLEGTGELFF
>TRBJ1-1|TRBV27
CASSLGLMNTEAFF
>TRBJ1-5|TRBV7-9
CASSFPGGDQPQHF
>TRBJ2-7|TRBV6-6
CASSYPGGGGEQYF
>TRBJ1-2|TRBV27
CASSFEHIRVDGYTF
>TRBJ1-5|TRBV28
CASISTGAYHQPQHF
>TRBJ2-2|TRBV10-3
CASRGLANTGELFF